This T cell receptor (beta chain) was recovered during a study of response to subunit inactivated influenza vaccine. Study observations and caveats: Each seasonal flu vaccination may recruit only limited new T cells, authors suggested.

Germline loops: CDR1 LGHNA, CDR2 YNFKEQ. The CDR3 runs 19 residues. V was pared by 0 bases and J by 4 bases, with 21 bases between. A remark on this clonotype: Its antigen is unknown.

TCRdb re-called the RT-PCR reads through MiXCR, storing one row per CDR3 protein. The sample shows about 190,000 distinct CDR3 sequences, roughly an eighth of them seen only once. The clonotype originates from a man aged 50-59 years who received an inactivated influenza vaccine. This sequence joins TRBV4-2 and TRBJ2-2; D gene uncertain. Source: CD8+ T cells sorted from PBMCs, taken more than 4 days after vaccination. The CDR3 is CASSQDLNAARYLTGELFF. The CDR3 bases are TGTGCCAGCAGCCAAGATCTTAATGCGGCTCGGTACCTCACCGGGGAGCTGTTTTTT.